The 8 T cell receptor beta chains given below trace back to one sample, sequenced in a study of T cells in Graves' hyperthyroidism and ophthalmopathy. Researchers took RNA transcripts and amplified the TCR beta CDR3 regions from them. HTBI primers drove first-round RT-PCR of the TCR CDR3. TCRdb re-called the multiplex PCR reads with MiXCR, one entry per CDR3 protein. The sample holds approximately 250,000 distinct CDR3 sequences; roughly 22% are singletons and the top ten take about a third. The sample taken for sequencing was blood. These receptors were collected from a woman aged 40-49 years with Graves' ophthalmopathy.

This clonotype showed up many times. The gene calls are TRBV9 and TRBJ2-7; TRBD1 is a possible D gene (7 bases). The V end lost 4 bases, the J end lost 3 bases, and 20 bases lay between the germline ends. This CDR3 is built from 16 residues. The V gene's germline CDR1 is SGDLS and CDR2 YYNGEE. The CDR3 spells CASSLAPGDRGYEQYF. The CDR3 nucleotides are TGTGCCAGCAGCCTCGCGCCGGGGGACAGAGGCTACGAGCAGTACTTC.

As to this clonotype: A much larger clone differs by one base, so this may be a read error. This chain joins TRBV5-1 and TRBJ2-7; 10 nucleotides match TRBD1. Per germline, CDR1 SGHRS and CDR2 YFSETQ. The CDR3 runs 12 residues. CDR3 region: CASRGTGDAQCF. DNA of the CDR3: TGCGCCAGCAGAGGGACAGGGGACGCGCAGTGCTTC.

The chain is built from TRBV12-3 or TRBV12-4 and TRBJ2-7, with D possibly called TRBD1 or TRBD2 (7 bases each). Trimming left V 4 bases short and J 2 bases short, with 18 bases between. The CDR3 loop spans 16 amino acids. CDR3 sequence reads: CASSSRGGAKTYEQYF. The DNA of the CDR3 is TGTGCCAGCAGTTCCAGGGGGGGAGCGAAAACCTACGAGCAGTACTTC.

CDR3 region: CASSLIEMNTEAFF. The DNA of the CDR3 is TGCGCCAGCAGCTTGATCGAAATGAACACTGAAGCTTTCTTT. V is TRBV5-1 and J is TRBJ1-1, with D unresolved. CDR1 is SGHRS and CDR2 is YFSETQ in the germline V gene. Trimming removed 1 base from V and 0 bases from J, with 7 bases in between. The CDR3 consists of 14 residues.

J is TRBJ2-7 and V is TRBV16; TRBD1 matches 8 bases. The germline V gene has CDR1 KGHSY and CDR2 FQNENV. CDR3 length: 14 amino acids. V was clipped by 2 bases and J by 3 bases; unmatched bases: 3. CDR3 sequence reads: CASSQPGQVYEQYF. The CDR3 DNA reads TGTGCCAGCAGCCAACCGGGACAGGTCTACGAGCAGTACTTC.

This clonotype was recorded at least ten times. This chain links TRBV6-5 with TRBJ2-5; 7 positions agree with TRBD2. Germline trimming cut 5 bases from V and 6 bases from J; bases unmatched to any gene: 12. The CDR3 has 15 residues. Germline CDR1 and CDR2: MNHEY and SVGAGI. Here the CDR3 reads CASSHPPRGLKTQYF. DNA for the CDR3: TGTGCCAGCAGTCACCCTCCAAGGGGACTAAAGACCCAGTACTTC.

This chain uses TRBV18 with TRBJ1-1, with D maybe TRBD1 (6 bases). Trimming removed 3 bases at V and 5 bases at J, with 16 bases between. The germline V gene encodes CDR1 KGHSH and CDR2 LQKENI. The CDR3 length is 15 residues. The CDR3 loop is CASSPPGHSGTEAFF. CDR3 DNA sequence: TGTGCCAGCTCACCTCCGGGACACTCGGGAACTGAAGCTTTCTTT.

The CDR3, as DNA: TGTGCCAGCAGTTTCCCGCGGGAGCGGTCCTACGAGCAGTACTTC. It is translated as CASSFPRERSYEQYF. This sequence joins TRBV28 and TRBJ2-7; TRBD2 agrees at 7 bases. The junction had 6 bases not matched to a gene; V was cut back by 3 bases and J by 1 base. CDR3 length: 15 residues. Germline loops: CDR1 MDHEN, CDR2 SYDVKM.